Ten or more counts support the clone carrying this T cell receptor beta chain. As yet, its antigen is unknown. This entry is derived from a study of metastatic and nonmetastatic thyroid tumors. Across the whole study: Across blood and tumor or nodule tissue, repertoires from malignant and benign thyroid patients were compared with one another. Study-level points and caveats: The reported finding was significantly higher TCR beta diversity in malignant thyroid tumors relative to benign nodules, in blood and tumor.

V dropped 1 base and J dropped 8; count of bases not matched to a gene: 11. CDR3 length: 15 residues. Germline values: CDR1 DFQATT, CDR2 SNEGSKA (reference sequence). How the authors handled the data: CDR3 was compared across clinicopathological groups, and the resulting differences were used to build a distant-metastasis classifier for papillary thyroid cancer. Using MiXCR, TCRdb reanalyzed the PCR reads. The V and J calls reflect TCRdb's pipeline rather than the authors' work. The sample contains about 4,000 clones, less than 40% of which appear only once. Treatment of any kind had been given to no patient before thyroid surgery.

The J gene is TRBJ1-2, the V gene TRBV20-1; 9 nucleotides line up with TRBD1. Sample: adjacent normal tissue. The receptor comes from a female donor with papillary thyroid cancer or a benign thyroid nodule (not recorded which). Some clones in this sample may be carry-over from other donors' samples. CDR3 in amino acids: CSARGGTGPGEGYTF. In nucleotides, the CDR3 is TGCAGTGCTAGAGGAGGGACAGGGCCGGGCGAGGGCTACACCTTC.